Presented here are 15 T cell receptor beta chains from one specimen sequenced in a study of cytomegalovirus exposure and HLA in healthy donors. PCR employed 60 Vbeta and 13 Jbeta primers. This table comes from immunoSEQ multiplex PCR, and its TCRdb copy is limited to in-frame clones, with some not included. The sample shows under 250,000 clones, roughly four fifths of them seen only once. The sequencing sample was made of PBMCs. Receptors were obtained from a woman aged 60 to 75 in good health and CMV-seropositive.

CDR3 DNA: TGTGCCAGCAGCTTAGCTAGCGGGAGGTACAATGAGCAGTTCTTC. It specifies CASSLASGRYNEQFF. The J gene is TRBJ2-1, the V gene TRBV11-3, with TRBD2 identical over 11 bases. The CDR3 length is 15 residues. Germline V lookup: CDR1 SGHNT, CDR2 YENEEA. After removal of 1 base from V and 4 bases from J, the junction contained 0 bases not matched to a gene.

This chain uses TRBV27 with TRBJ2-7; 9 nucleotides agree with TRBD2. This CDR3 contains 16 residues. With V trimmed by 2 bases and J by 0 bases, 5 bases remained unmatched. CDR1 MNHEY and CDR2 SMNVEV come from the germline V gene (reference sequence). CDR3 protein: CASSLRLAGFSYEQYF. The CDR3 nucleotides read TGTGCCAGCAGTTTAAGGCTAGCGGGGTTCTCCTACGAGCAGTACTTC.

Turning to this clone: Sequence at one end of the junction differs from germline and may be a read error. The genes are TRBV7-9 and TRBJ2-1, with 15 bases that match TRBD2. CDR3 length equals 17 residues. From germline, CDR1 is SEHNR and CDR2 FQNEAQ (reference sequence). In DNA, the CDR3 is TGTTCCAGCAGCTCCTCCGGGACTAGCGGGAGGATTGTTGGGCAGTTCTTC. Amino acids: CSSSSSGTSGRIVGQFF.

This clone showed up just a few times. Other DNA sequences of this sample code for an identical CDR3. The V call is TRBV28, the J call TRBJ2-6, with 7 bases fitting TRBD2. The CDR3 contains 15 residues. The V gene end was trimmed by 3 bases and the J gene end by 2 bases; junction bases not matched to a gene: 1. CDR1 and CDR2 (germline): MDHEN, SYDVKM. CDR3 protein: CASSLGGAGANVLTF. CDR3 in DNA: TGTGCCAGCAGTTTGGGGGGGGCTGGGGCCAACGTCCTGACTTTC.

The chain links TRBV5-1 to TRBJ2-5; 15 bases are a match to TRBD2. CDR1 is SGHRS and CDR2 is YFSETQ in the germline V gene. The CDR3 spans 16 residues. J gave up 3 bases and V 4 bases, and 4 bases lay outside the gene matches. In DNA, the CDR3 is TGCGCCAGCAGCACGGGACTAGCGGGAGGAAAAGAGACCCAGTACTTC. The encoded protein is CASSTGLAGGKETQYF.

This clone was observed a handful of times. This rearrangement joins TRBV19 to TRBJ1-3; 7 nucleotides align to TRBD1. Germline V gives CDR1 LNHDA, CDR2 SQIVND (reference sequence). CDR3 size: 14 residues. Trimming took 9 bases from V and 4 from J; bases not matched to a gene: 9. The CDR3 coding sequence is TGTGCCAGCAGACAGGGAGGTTCCGGAAACACCATATATTTT. Amino acids: CASRQGGSGNTIYF. Filled out from reference TRBV19 and TRBJ1-3, the complete variable domain reads DGGITQSPKYLFRKEGQNVTLSCEQNLNHDAMYWYRQDPGQGLRLIYYSQIVNDFQKGDIAEGYSVSREKKESFPLTVTSAQKNPTAFYLCASRQGGSGNTIYFGEGSWLTVV.

The chain joins TRBV7-3 to TRBJ2-5, with D possibly matching TRBD1 (6 bases). CDR1 and CDR2 from the germline V gene are SGHTA and FQGTGA. CDR3 length equals 19 residues. Trimming stripped 6 bases from V and 3 bases from J, with 29 bases between. CDR3 loop: CASSPGLGRVQRGKETQYF. The DNA of the CDR3 is TGTGCCAGCAGTCCTGGCCTTGGTAGGGTGCAGAGGGGGAAAGAGACCCAGTACTTC.

The chain links TRBV6-1 to TRBJ1-2; no clear D. Germline loops: CDR1 MNHNS, CDR2 SASEGT. V was pared by 3 bases and J by 4 bases, with 6 bases between. The CDR3 totals 12 residues. CDR3 DNA sequence: TGTGCCAGCAGTGAGGCCTCCTATGGCTACACCTTC. Translating gives CASSEASYGYTF.

V usage is TRBV25-1 and J usage is TRBJ2-2, with TRBD2 identical over 10 bases. Germline-derived CDR1 and CDR2 are MGHDK and SYGVNS. V dropped 4 bases and J dropped 1; count of bases not matched to a gene: 3. The CDR3 has 16 amino acids. CDR3 protein: CASSGTSGVNTGELFF. In DNA form, the CDR3 reads TGTGCCAGCAGTGGGACTAGCGGAGTGAACACCGGGGAGCTGTTTTTT.

J is TRBJ2-7 and V is TRBV7-6, with 14 nucleotides matching TRBD2. The CDR3 is 16 residues long. CDR1 and CDR2 (germline): SGHVS, FNYEAQ. V dropped 5 bases and J dropped 4; count of bases not matched to a gene: 7. The CDR3 nucleotides are TGTGCCAGCAGCGAAGGACTAGCGGGAGGTCTATACGAGCAGTACTTC. Translation gives CASSEGLAGGLYEQYF.

The V call is TRBV10-2, the J call TRBJ2-2; D may be TRBD1 (5 bases). CDR1 is WSHSY and CDR2 is SAAADI in the germline V gene. The CDR3 consists of 15 residues. V lost 3 bases and J 4 bases, leaving 12 bases between the germline ends. CDR3 nucleotide sequence: TGCGCCAGCAGTGACACGGCAGGGTTCACCGGGGAGCTGTTTTTT. The encoded protein is CASSDTAGFTGELFF.

The CDR3 bases are TGTGCCAGCAGTACGCGAGGCGTCCGCACTGAAGCTTTCTTT. Its translation is CASSTRGVRTEAFF. The chain combines TRBV6-5 with TRBJ1-1; D not resolved. The V gene's germline CDR1 is MNHEY and CDR2 SVGAGI. Trimming cost V 5 bases and J 4 bases, with 14 bases left between them. This CDR3 is built from 14 residues.

The rearrangement joins TRBV27 to TRBJ1-1; 7 bases align to TRBD1. This CDR3 has 12 residues. Trimming cost V 8 bases and J 8 bases; bases outside gene matches: 8. From germline, CDR1 is MNHEY and CDR2 SMNVEV (reference sequence). The CDR3 nucleotides read TGTGCCAGCTGGGACAGTAACTTGGAAGCTTTCTTT. It yields the protein CASWDSNLEAFF.

DNA for the CDR3: TGTGCCAGCAGTTCCTCCCAGGGGAATCAGCCCCAGCATTTT. Translated, it gives CASSSSQGNQPQHF. The chain uses TRBV27 and TRBJ1-5, with D tentatively TRBD1 (6 bases). V shed 4 bases and J shed 4 bases, with 11 bases lying between them. The CDR3 has 14 amino acids. Looked up from germline, CDR1 is MNHEY and CDR2 is SMNVEV (reference sequence).

The gene calls are TRBV5-6 and TRBJ1-5; no firm D call. This CDR3 is built from 12 residues. Germline V gene sequence: CDR1 SGHDT, CDR2 YYEEEE. Trimming left V 4 bases short and J 7 bases short, with 9 bases between. The CDR3 is CASSQDGQPQHF. For the CDR3, the DNA is TGTGCCAGCAGCCAGGATGGACAGCCCCAGCATTTT.